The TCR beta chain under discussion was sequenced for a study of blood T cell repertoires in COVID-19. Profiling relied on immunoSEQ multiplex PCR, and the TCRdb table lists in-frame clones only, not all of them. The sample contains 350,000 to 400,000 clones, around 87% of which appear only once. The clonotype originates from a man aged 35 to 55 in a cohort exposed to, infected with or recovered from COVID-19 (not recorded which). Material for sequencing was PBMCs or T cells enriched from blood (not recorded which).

CDR3 amino acids: CASSQERPPGELFF. DNA for the CDR3: TGCGCCAGCAGCCAAGAGAGGCCGCCCGGGGAGCTGTTTTTT. The chain has TRBV4-1 and TRBJ2-2, with D hard to call. CDR1 is MGHRA, CDR2 YSYEKL, per germline. CDR3 size: 14 residues. With 0 bases removed from V and 6 bases from J, the gap between germline ends came to 8 bases.